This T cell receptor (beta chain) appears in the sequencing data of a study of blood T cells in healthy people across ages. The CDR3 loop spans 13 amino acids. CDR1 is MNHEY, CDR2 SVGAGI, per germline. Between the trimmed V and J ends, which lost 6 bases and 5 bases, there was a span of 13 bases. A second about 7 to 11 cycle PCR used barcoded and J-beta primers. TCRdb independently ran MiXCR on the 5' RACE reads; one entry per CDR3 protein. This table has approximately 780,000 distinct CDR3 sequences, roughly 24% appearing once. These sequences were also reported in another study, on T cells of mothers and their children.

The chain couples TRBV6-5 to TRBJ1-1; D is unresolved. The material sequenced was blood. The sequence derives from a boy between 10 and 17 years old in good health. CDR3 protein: CASSLQWWTEAFF. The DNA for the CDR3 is TGTGCCAGCAGCTTACAGTGGTGGACTGAAGCTTTCTTT.